The rows below give T cell receptor beta chains drawn from one sample of a study of T cells in Graves' hyperthyroidism and ophthalmopathy. TCRdb re-derived calls from the multiplex PCR reads in MiXCR, one entry per CDR3 protein. The sample lists 450,000 to 650,000 distinct CDR3 sequences; over 15% were seen once. Source material: blood. These receptors all stem from a woman in her late teens or twenties with Graves' ophthalmopathy. CDR3s include the opening cysteine and the closing phenylalanine or tryptophan. The order of the fields is V gene, J gene, clone size, D gene, CDR3 DNA, CDR3 protein. D genes are given only for firm matches. Expanded clones get a size class; other rows say once, few or many, or leave the size out.

>TRBV20-1|TRBJ1-1|many|.
TGCAGTGCCTTCTCGGGGCAGAACACTGAAGCTTTCTTT
CSAFSGQNTEAFF
>TRBV11-2|TRBJ2-7|.|TRBD2
TGTGCCAGCAGCTTAGATGGGCTAGCGGCGAGCTCCTACGAGCAGTACTTC
CASSLDGLAASSYEQYF
>TRBV27|TRBJ1-2|few|TRBD1
TGTGCCAGCAGAGACAGGGATTTTCTCTATGGCTACACCTTC
CASRDRDFLYGYTF
>TRBV6-2/TRBV6-3|TRBJ1-3|.|.
TGTGCCAGCAGTGGTAGAAGGAACACCATATATTTT
CASSGRRNTIYF
>TRBV4-1|TRBJ2-5|few|.
TGCGCCAGCAGCTCTGTAATCCAAGAGACCCAGTACTTC
CASSSVIQETQYF
>TRBV6-1|TRBJ2-1|many|.
TGTGCCAGCAGTGTAGTCTCGACTGTTCCCAATGAGCAGTTCTTC
CASSVVSTVPNEQFF
>TRBV19|TRBJ1-1|.|.
TGTGCCAGTAGTCCCCAGGCGGGCACTGAAGCTTTCTTT
CASSPQAGTEAFF
>TRBV16|TRBJ2-7|.|.
TGTGCCAGCAGCCAATCGGCCAGGACCTCCTACGAGCAGTACTTC
CASSQSARTSYEQYF
>TRBV27|TRBJ2-7|.|.
TGTGCCAGCAGTTTCCGGGCCCAAGCCTACGAGCAGTACTTC
CASSFRAQAYEQYF
>TRBV4-1|TRBJ1-5|.|.
TGCGCCAGCAGCCAAGATCGGGGCCCTTATCAGCCCCAGCATTTT
CASSQDRGPYQPQHF
>TRBV6-1|TRBJ2-7|few|TRBD1
TGTGCCAGCATGACAGGGAGCGAGCAGTACTTC
CASMTGSEQYF
>TRBV11-2|TRBJ1-1|many|TRBD1
TGTGCCAGCAGCACTACACAGGGGGTGAACACTGAAGCTTTCTTT
CASSTTQGVNTEAFF
>TRBV11-2|TRBJ2-3|many|.
TGTGCCAGCAGCTTATTCAGCGACGACACAGATACGCAGTATTTT
CASSLFSDDTDTQYF
>TRBV28|TRBJ1-4|many|TRBD1
TGTGCCAGCAGTTCAGGGGGACAGGGGGCTGAACTGTTTTTT
CASSSGGQGAELFF
>TRBV5-1|TRBJ1-1|few|.
TGCGCCAGCAGCTGGTACGACAGGACGAACACTGAAGCTTTCTTT
CASSWYDRTNTEAFF
>TRBV11-2|TRBJ2-3|.|.
.
CASSFYICSASRLSTDTQYF
>TRBV28|TRBJ2-5|many|TRBD2
TGTGCCAGCAGTTTAGCAGCGGGGGGGCTAGAGACCCAGTACTTC
CASSLAAGGLETQYF
>TRBV6-1|TRBJ1-3|.|.
TGTGCCAGCACTCAAACTACAGCAACCATATATTTT
CASTQTTATIYF
>TRBV5-8|TRBJ2-1|many|.
TGTGCCAGCAGCTCCCGACTATTGAGTACCTACAATGAGCAGTTCTTC
CASSSRLLSTYNEQFF
>TRBV7-2|TRBJ2-6|many|.
TGTGCCAGCAGGAGGACAGCCCGCAGCCTCAACTCTGGGGCCAACGTCCTGACTTTC
CASRRTARSLNSGANVLTF
>TRBV27|TRBJ2-7|many|.
TGTGCCAGCAGTTTATCGATAAGAGCAGGGAGCTACGAGCAGTACTTC
CASSLSIRAGSYEQYF
>TRBV12-3/TRBV12-4|TRBJ1-5|many|.
TGTGCCAGCAGCCCTTTCTGGGACGGCAATCAGCCCCAGCATTTT
CASSPFWDGNQPQHF
>TRBV28|TRBJ2-4|many|.
TGTGCCAGCAGTTGGGGTAAAAACATTCAGTACTTC
CASSWGKNIQYF
>TRBV29-1|TRBJ1-1|few|.
TGCAGCGTTAAGGACCCGACTGAAGCTTTCTTT
CSVKDPTEAFF
>TRBV6-5|TRBJ2-3|many|TRBD2
TGTGCCAGCAGTTACTCGACCCTAACAGCGGGGGGCCCAACTCGCACAGATACGCAGTATTTT
CASSYSTLTAGGPTRTDTQYF
>TRBV9|TRBJ1-1|.|.
TGTGCCAGCAGCGTAACCCTAAACACTGAAGCTTTCTTT
CASSVTLNTEAFF
>TRBV20-1|TRBJ1-5|few|TRBD1
TGCAGTGCTAGAGGTCTCCCGACAGGGGGCCTGGAGCAGCCCCAGCATTTT
CSARGLPTGGLEQPQHF
>TRBV7-2|TRBJ1-2|many|TRBD1
TGTGCCAGCAGCCCAGGGGGGTTTGGCTATGGCTACACCTTC
CASSPGGFGYGYTF
>TRBV5-4|TRBJ1-5|few|.
TGTGCCAGCAGTTGGGACCAATTACAGGGAGACGGCAATCAGCCCCAGCATTTT
CASSWDQLQGDGNQPQHF
>TRBV7-9|TRBJ2-7|.|TRBD2
TGTGCCAGCCGCGATAGCCTGGGGGGGAAGGACTACGAGCAGTACTTC
CASRDSLGGKDYEQYF
>TRBV2|TRBJ1-1|.|.
TGTGCCAGCAGTCGCGGGACACGGACCACTGAAGCTTTCTTT
CASSRGTRTTEAFF
>TRBV5-1|TRBJ1-4|many|.
TGTGCCAGCAGTTTGGGTGCAACTAATGAAAAACTGTTTTTT
CASSLGATNEKLFF
>TRBV30|TRBJ2-2|many|.
TGTGCCTGGAGTGTAAGGCCAGGGGAGGTCGGGGAGCTGTTTTTT
CAWSVRPGEVGELFF
>TRBV5-1|TRBJ2-7|.|TRBD2
TGCGCCAGCAGCGTGACGACTAGCGGGGGGGATTCCTACGAGCAGTACTTC
CASSVTTSGGDSYEQYF
>TRBV7-3|TRBJ2-7|.|.
TGTGCCAGCAGCTTCGACCGGGGCCACGAGCAGTACTTC
CASSFDRGHEQYF
>TRBV3-1|TRBJ1-1|.|.
TGTGCCAGCAGCTTGAGAACCGACCGGTCTTTCTTT
CASSLRTDRSFF
>TRBV7-2|TRBJ2-2|few|TRBD2
TGTGCCAGCCGGGGGGGAATGGGGAACACCGGGGAGCTGTTTTTT
CASRGGMGNTGELFF
>TRBV29-1|TRBJ2-1|.|.
TGCAGCGTTGAAGAGTTTAGGGGGAGGGCCCTCTACAATGAGCAGTTCTTC
CSVEEFRGRALYNEQFF
>TRBV6-1|TRBJ2-1|many|TRBD2
TGTGCCAGCACCCCCACTAGCGGGGGCTACAATGAGCAGTTCTTC
CASTPTSGGYNEQFF
>TRBV28|TRBJ2-5|many|.
TGTGCCAGCAGTTCCCCGATTGACGGCCTTGAGACCCAGTACTTC
CASSSPIDGLETQYF
>TRBV4-3|TRBJ2-5|.|TRBD2
TGCGCCAGCAGCCGAAGGGAGGTCGGGGGGGGAAACCAAGAGACCCAGTACTTC
CASSRREVGGGNQETQYF
>TRBV20-1|TRBJ2-1|many|.
TGCAGTGCCGTACGCAGGGACCCCTACAATGAGCAGTTCTTC
CSAVRRDPYNEQFF
>TRBV7-2|TRBJ1-1|many|.
TGTGCCAGCAGCCGACCAGGCCTTCAAGCTTTCTTT
CASSRPGLQAFF
>TRBV2|TRBJ2-2|many|TRBD2
TGTGCCAGCAGTGTGGCCAGCGGGACGATCGGGGAGCTGTTTTTT
CASSVASGTIGELFF
>TRBV9|TRBJ2-7|.|.
TGTGCCAGCAGCGTAGCAGGGGGGGCCGGCTCCTACAATGAGCAGTACTTC
CASSVAGGAGSYNEQYF
>TRBV5-1|TRBJ2-1|many|.
TGCGCCAGCAGCTTGCAGGAACACAATGAGCAGTTCTTC
CASSLQEHNEQFF
>TRBV6-2/TRBV6-3|TRBJ1-4|.|.
TGTGCCAGCAGTTACTCCGGGTATGATGAAAAACTGTTTTTT
CASSYSGYDEKLFF
>TRBV27|TRBJ1-6|few|.
TGTGCCAGCAGTGTCGGTCGGGGGTATAATTCACCCCTCCACTTT
CASSVGRGYNSPLHF
>TRBV20-1|TRBJ2-5|many|TRBD2
TGCAGTGCTAGAGTAGCGGGAGGGGCCCTAGAGACCCAGTACTTC
CSARVAGGALETQYF